The text below deals with one T cell receptor beta chain. Its antigen is undetermined. Germline lookup yields CDR1 ENHRY and CDR2 SYGVKD. V was pared by 3 bases and J by 6 bases, with 6 bases of the junction left unmatched. CDR3 length: 15 amino acids. This sample stems from a study of siplizumab effects on memory and regulatory T cells. Study-wide points: Memory cells seemed less diverse than naive T cells, which seemed major alloresponse contributors. The authors did not confirm suppressive function in proliferating Tregs from siplizumab cultures. Alloreactive sequences that could be traced to unstimulated CD4+ memory cells showed a significant reduction under siplizumab.

Approximately 100,000 TCR templates underwent assay in every sample. Method: immunoSEQ multiplex PCR; TCRdb's copy keeps in-frame clones and lacks some. The sample includes roughly 92,000 clones, about 94% of them seen just once. The sequence derives from a human donor in good health. Sequencing was carried out using non-Treg CD4+ T cells sorted from blood. The V and J genes are TRBV10-3 and TRBJ2-1; 9 bases agree with TRBD1. This chain's CDR3 is CAISDRDRVSNEQFF. The DNA for the CDR3 is TGTGCCATCAGTGACCGGGACAGGGTGAGCAATGAGCAGTTCTTC.